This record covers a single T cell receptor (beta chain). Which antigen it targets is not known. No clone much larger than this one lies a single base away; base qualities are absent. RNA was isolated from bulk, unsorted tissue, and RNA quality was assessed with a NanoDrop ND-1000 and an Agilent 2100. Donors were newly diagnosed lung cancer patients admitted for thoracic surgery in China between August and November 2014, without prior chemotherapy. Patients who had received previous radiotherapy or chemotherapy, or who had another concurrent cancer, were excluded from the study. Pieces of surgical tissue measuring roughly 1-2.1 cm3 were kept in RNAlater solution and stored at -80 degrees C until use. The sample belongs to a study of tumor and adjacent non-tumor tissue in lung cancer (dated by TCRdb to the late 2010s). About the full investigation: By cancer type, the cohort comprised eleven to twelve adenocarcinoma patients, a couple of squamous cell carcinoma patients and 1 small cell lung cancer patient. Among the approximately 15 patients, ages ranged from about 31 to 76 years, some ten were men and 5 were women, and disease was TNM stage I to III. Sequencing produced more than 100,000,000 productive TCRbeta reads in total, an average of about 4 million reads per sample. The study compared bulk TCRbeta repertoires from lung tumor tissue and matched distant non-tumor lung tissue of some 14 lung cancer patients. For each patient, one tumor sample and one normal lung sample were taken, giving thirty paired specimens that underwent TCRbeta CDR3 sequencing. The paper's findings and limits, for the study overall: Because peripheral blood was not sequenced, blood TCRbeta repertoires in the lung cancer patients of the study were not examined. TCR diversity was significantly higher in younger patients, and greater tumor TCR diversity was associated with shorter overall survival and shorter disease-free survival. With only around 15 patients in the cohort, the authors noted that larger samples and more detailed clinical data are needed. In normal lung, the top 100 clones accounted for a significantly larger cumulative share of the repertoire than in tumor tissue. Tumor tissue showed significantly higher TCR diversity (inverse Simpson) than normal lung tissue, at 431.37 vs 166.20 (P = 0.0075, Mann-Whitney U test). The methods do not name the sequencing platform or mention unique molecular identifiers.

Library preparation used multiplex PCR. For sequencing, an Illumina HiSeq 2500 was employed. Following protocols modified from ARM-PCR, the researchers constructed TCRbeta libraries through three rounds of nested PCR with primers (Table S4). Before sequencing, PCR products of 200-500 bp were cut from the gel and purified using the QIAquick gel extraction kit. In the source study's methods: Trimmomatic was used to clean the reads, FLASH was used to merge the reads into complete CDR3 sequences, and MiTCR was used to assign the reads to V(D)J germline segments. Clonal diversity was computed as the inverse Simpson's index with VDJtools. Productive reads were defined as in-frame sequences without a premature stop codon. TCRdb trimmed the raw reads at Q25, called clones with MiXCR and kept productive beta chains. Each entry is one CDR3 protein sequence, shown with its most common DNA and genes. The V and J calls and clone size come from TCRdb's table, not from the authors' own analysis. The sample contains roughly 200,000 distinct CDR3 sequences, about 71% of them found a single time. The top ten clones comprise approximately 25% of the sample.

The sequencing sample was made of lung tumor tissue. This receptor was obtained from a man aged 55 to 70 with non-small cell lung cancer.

The CDR3 is CAWMPGARTEAFF. The DNA reads as follows: TGTGCCTGGATGCCAGGGGCGCGCACTGAAGCTTTCTTT. This sequence uses TRBV30 and TRBJ1-1; the D segment could be TRBD1, given 6 matching bases. Taken from cysteine to phenylalanine, the CDR3 has 13 residues. The read is trimmed to its CDR3 DNA, 39 bases read in frame from base 1. Reading the germline V gene (reference sequence) gives CDR1 GTSNPN and CDR2 SVGIG. V is pared back by 4 bases and J by 4 bases, with 13 bases lying between the germline termini.